A single sample gave rise to the 28 T cell receptor beta chains below, sequenced in a study of shared clonotypes between healthy human individuals. Profiling relied on immunoSEQ multiplex PCR, and the TCRdb table lists in-frame clones only, not all of them. The repertoire holds some 2.3 million clones, with roughly 93% as singletons. Sequenced sample: naive CD4+ T cells from PBMCs. Subset of the sample: CD45RA+ positively selected. All receptors come from a man younger than 30 in good health. Some clones in this sample may be carry-over from other donors' samples.

The J gene is TRBJ2-5, the V gene TRBV14; unclear D gene. V lost 0 bases, J lost 7 bases, and 15 bases lay in between. Germline V lookup: CDR1 SGHDN, CDR2 FVKESK. The CDR3 has 15 amino acids. The CDR3 coding sequence is TGTGCCAGCAGCCAAGATCGCGGCCTCCCGGGGACCCAGTACTTC. Protein product: CASSQDRGLPGTQYF.

This chain connects TRBV6-1 to TRBJ2-6, with 7 bases aligning to TRBD2. Germline CDR1 MNHNS, CDR2 SASEGT. The V gene end was trimmed by 4 bases and the J gene end by 3 bases; junction bases not matched to a gene: 3. There are 15 residues in the CDR3. The DNA of the CDR3 is TGTGCCAGCAGTGGGGGGGGACTTGGGGCCAACGTCCTGACTTTC. It yields the protein CASSGGGLGANVLTF.

The genes are TRBV19 and TRBJ2-3; D not resolved. V dropped 2 bases and J dropped 2 bases, with 2 bases sitting between them. CDR1 is LNHDA and CDR2 is SQIVND in the germline V gene (reference sequence). The CDR3 covers 12 residues. This CDR3 is CASSITTDTQYF. The CDR3 DNA reads TGTGCCAGTAGTATAACCACAGATACGCAGTATTTT. Supplemented by reference TRBV19 and TRBJ2-3, the full variable domain reads DGGITQSPKYLFRKEGQNVTLSCEQNLNHDAMYWYRQDPGQGLRLIYYSQIVNDFQKGDIAEGYSVSREKKESFPLTVTSAQKNPTAFYLCASSITTDTQYFGPGTRLTVL.

The V and J genes are TRBV5-1 and TRBJ2-3, with a possible D match to TRBD2 (5 bases). The germline CDR1 and CDR2 sequences are SGHRS and YFSETQ. Trimming stripped 0 bases from V and 6 bases from J, with 14 bases between. CDR3 length equals 15 residues. CDR3 DNA sequence: TGCGCCAGCAGCTTGGCCTCGGGGTTCTCTGATACGCAGTATTTT. Translating it yields CASSLASGFSDTQYF.

This chain links TRBV30 with TRBJ2-2; D ambiguous. The CDR3 covers 13 residues. V gave up 5 bases and J gave up 7 bases, with 14 bases separating them. CDR1 is GTSNPN and CDR2 is SVGIG in the germline V gene (reference sequence). CDR3 in DNA: TGTGCCTGGCGGTCTTCGAGTTTCGGGGAGCTGTTTTTT. Amino acids: CAWRSSSFGELFF.

Comments on this clone: Other DNA variants within this sample encode the same CDR3. J is TRBJ2-5 and V is TRBV15; 9 bases are shared with TRBD1. This CDR3 region has 13 residues. CDR1 is LNHNV, CDR2 YYDKDF, per germline (reference sequence). The V and J ends lost 5 bases and 5 bases, in that order; junction bases with no gene match: 3. CDR3 sequence reads: CATSRDREETQYF. The CDR3 nucleotides read TGTGCCACCAGCCGGGACAGGGAGGAGACCCAGTACTTC.

J is TRBJ1-1 and V is TRBV5-5; D is perhaps TRBD1 (5 bases). The ends were cut back, 2 bases at V and 4 bases at J, with 15 bases in the middle. From germline, CDR1 is SGHKS and CDR2 YYEKEE (reference sequence). The CDR3 sequence is 15 residues long. As DNA, the CDR3 is TGTGCCAGCAGCTTCAATAGGGGCGGGGGCACTGAAGCTTTCTTT. Amino acids: CASSFNRGGGTEAFF. Filled out from reference TRBV5-5 and TRBJ1-1, the complete variable domain reads DAGVTQSPTHLIKTRGQQVTLRCSPISGHKSVSWYQQVLGQGPQFIFQYYEKEERGRGNFPDRFSARQFPNYSSELNVNALLLGDSALYLCASSFNRGGGTEAFFGQGTRLTVV.

V and J are TRBV21-1 and TRBJ2-7; the table's TRBD2 call for D was not verified on the DNA. TRBV21-1 counts as a pseudogene. This CDR3 is built from 15 residues. The CDR3 reads CASSTTSGRTYEQYF. The CDR3 coding sequence is TGTGCCAGCAGCACCACTAGCGGGAGGACCTACGAGCAGTACTTC.

The chain employs TRBV21-1 and TRBJ1-5; the listed D gene, TRBD1, was not tested against the DNA. TRBV21-1 is marked as a pseudogene. CDR3 length: 15 residues. The CDR3 DNA is TGTGCCAGCAGGACAGGGGGCACAGTACATCAGCCCCAGCATTTT. Its translation: CASRTGGTVHQPQHF.

V usage is TRBV5-6 and J usage is TRBJ1-1, with D uncertain. Germline loops: CDR1 SGHDT, CDR2 YYEEEE. CDR3 length equals 18 residues. V was trimmed by 1 base and J by 1 base, leaving 20 bases between them. The CDR3 bases are TGTGCCAGCAGCTTGTTCGTCTCTCCGAGACGGGAGAACACTGAAGCTTTCTTT. This codes for CASSLFVSPRRENTEAFF.

Concerning this clone itself: The identical CDR3 is also encoded by other nucleotide sequences in the sample. This chain links TRBV7-9 with TRBJ1-4; D uncertain. Trimming shortened V by 1 base and J by 7 bases, and 4 bases separated the two germline ends. CDR1 and CDR2 (germline): SEHNR, FQNEAQ (reference sequence). The CDR3 sequence is 12 residues long. The CDR3 DNA sequence: TGTGCCAGCAGCTTAGGTCTTGAAAAACTGTTTTTT. It yields the protein CASSLGLEKLFF.

The rearrangement links TRBV6-6 to TRBJ1-2; D call uncertain. This CDR3 is 16 amino acids long. V was shortened by 8 bases and J by 12 bases, with 31 bases between the two germline ends. CDR1 and CDR2 from the germline V gene are MNHNY and SVGAGI (reference sequence). CDR3 DNA sequence: TGTGCCAGCTTCGAGGCCCCCCGGGTTTTGAACTATGAGGACACCTTC. It is translated as CASFEAPRVLNYEDTF.

The J gene is TRBJ2-6, the V gene TRBV5-4; TRBD2 matches 10 bases. The CDR3 loop spans 16 amino acids. The germline V gene encodes CDR1 SGHNT and CDR2 YYREEE (reference sequence). Unmatched junction bases numbered 3, after V lost 4 bases and J lost 2 bases. CDR3: CASSQRGGTGANVLTF. The CDR3, as DNA: TGTGCCAGCAGCCAGCGGGGGGGAACTGGGGCCAACGTCCTGACTTTC.

Only one count was recorded for this clone. The CDR3 is CASSLRPMGRETQYF. The CDR3 DNA reads as TGTGCCAGCAGTTTAAGACCTATGGGGCGAGAGACCCAGTACTTC. The V gene is TRBV27, the J gene TRBJ2-5; D is possibly TRBD1 (5 bases). The CDR3 covers 15 residues. Per the germline V gene, CDR1 is MNHEY and CDR2 is SMNVEV (reference sequence). Trimming shortened V by 2 bases and J by 4 bases, and 14 bases separated the two germline ends.

As to this clone: A much larger clone lies one base from this, so it may be a read error. Other DNA variants within this sample encode the same CDR3. The chain employs TRBV7-6 and TRBJ2-3; D unresolved. V was clipped by 3 bases and J by 0 bases, with 1 base between them. The CDR3 length is 12 residues. CDR1 and CDR2 from the germline V gene are SGHVS and FNYEAQ. The CDR3 DNA sequence: TGTGCCAGCAGCTTTAGCACAGATACGCAGTATTTT. It codes for CASSFSTDTQYF.

This sequence joins TRBV6-6 and TRBJ2-5, with D uncertain. CDR3 length: 12 amino acids. Per germline, CDR1 MNHNY and CDR2 SVGAGI (reference sequence). Trimming left V 4 bases short and J 5 bases short, with 8 bases between. CDR3 sequence: CASSFNHETQYF. The CDR3 coding sequence is TGTGCCAGCAGTTTTAATCACGAGACCCAGTACTTC.

DNA for the CDR3: TGTGCCAGCAAAGGCAACGGACAGCCCTACGAGCAGTACTTC. Residues: CASKGNGQPYEQYF. The rearrangement links TRBV28 to TRBJ2-7; TRBD1 might be the D (6 bases). CDR3 length: 14 residues. Trimming took 7 bases from V and 2 from J, leaving 15 bases between them. Germline lookup yields CDR1 MDHEN and CDR2 SYDVKM.

The chain is built from TRBV2 and TRBJ2-7; 8 bases are a match to TRBD1. J was trimmed by 0 bases and V by 5 bases; bases with no gene match: 3. The CDR3 length is 14 residues. Germline lookup yields CDR1 SNHLY and CDR2 FYNNEI. The CDR3: CASSFQGASYEQYF. The CDR3 coding sequence is TGTGCCAGCAGTTTCCAGGGGGCCTCCTACGAGCAGTACTTC.

With respect to this clone: Other DNA sequences in this specimen translate into the identical CDR3. The V and J genes are TRBV7-9 and TRBJ2-1, with D possibly TRBD2 on 6 matching bases. The CDR3 sequence is 12 residues long. CDR1 is SEHNR, CDR2 FQNEAQ, per germline (reference sequence). The ends were cut back, 0 bases at V and 9 bases at J, with 6 bases in the middle. For the CDR3, the DNA is TGTGCCAGCAGCTTAGCGGGGGGTGAGCAGTTCTTC. Translation: CASSLAGGEQFF. The variable domain in full, completed from reference TRBV7-9 and TRBJ2-1, reads DTGVSQNPRHKITKRGQNVTFRCDPISEHNRLYWYRQTLGQGPEFLTYFQNEAQLEKSRLLSDRFSAERPKGSFSTLEIQRTEQGDSAMYLCASSLAGGEQFFGPGTRLTVL.

The chain couples TRBV28 to TRBJ2-1; 10 nucleotides agree with TRBD2. CDR3 size: 14 residues. The ends lost 7 bases at V and 10 bases at J; junction bases unmatched: 10. The V gene's germline CDR1 is MDHEN and CDR2 SYDVKM. The CDR3 protein is CASTLAGVLGEQFF. Here the CDR3 DNA reads TGTGCCAGCACGCTAGCGGGAGTTTTAGGGGAGCAGTTCTTC.

A note on this clone: The sample contains more than one DNA sequence encoding this CDR3. V usage is TRBV18 and J usage is TRBJ2-5; 9 bases align to TRBD1. J lost 2 bases, V lost 5 bases, and 3 bases had no gene match. The CDR3 loop spans 14 amino acids. Germline-derived CDR1 and CDR2 are KGHSH and LQKENI. CDR3 bases: TGTGCCAGCTCATCGACAGGGGGTCAAGAGACCCAGTACTTC. It yields the protein CASSSTGGQETQYF.

The chain combines TRBV10-1 with TRBJ2-3; D call uncertain. V lost 0 bases, J lost 4 bases, and 14 bases lay in between. The CDR3 is 16 amino acids. CDR1 and CDR2 (germline): WNHNN, SYGVQD (reference sequence). CDR3 sequence: CASSESGGIRPDTQYF. The CDR3 coding sequence is TGCGCCAGCAGTGAGTCGGGCGGAATACGACCAGATACGCAGTATTTT.

CDR3 sequence reads: CASSLIPREYDEQYF. The CDR3 coding sequence is TGTGCCAGCAGCTTAATCCCGCGGGAGTACGACGAGCAGTACTTC. V usage is TRBV7-3 and J usage is TRBJ2-7, with 7 bases matching TRBD2. The CDR3 extends over 15 amino acids. Trimming removed 1 base from V and 5 bases from J; junction bases left unmatched: 8. Germline V lookup: CDR1 SGHTA, CDR2 FQGTGA.

The CDR3, as DNA: TGTGCCAGCAGCTGGGACAGAAGGAGGGAGCAGTACTTC. This translates into CASSWDRRREQYF. The gene calls are TRBV7-8 and TRBJ2-7, with 7 bases aligning to TRBD1. Looked up from germline, CDR1 is SGHVS and CDR2 is FQNEAQ. This CDR3 comprises 13 residues. Trimming at V came to 4 bases and at J to 7 bases, leaving 7 bases not matched to a gene. The full variable domain, rest sourced from reference TRBV7-8 and TRBJ2-7, is GAGVSQSPRYKVAKRGQDVALRCDPISGHVSLFWYQQALGQGPEFLTYFQNEAQLDKSGLPSDRFFAERPEGSVSTLKIQRTQQEDSAVYLCASSWDRRREQYFGPGTRLTVT.

The chain recombines TRBV4-1 with TRBJ2-4; TRBD2 agrees at 10 bases. Germline V lookup: CDR1 MGHRA, CDR2 YSYEKL. This CDR3 spans 20 amino acids. V lost 3 bases to trimming and J lost 0 bases; unmatched junction nucleotides: 14. CDR3 loop: CASSQERLAGDKGAKNIQYF. The CDR3, as DNA: TGCGCCAGCAGCCAGGAACGACTAGCGGGTGATAAAGGAGCCAAAAACATTCAGTACTTC.

The rearrangement links TRBV27 to TRBJ2-7, with 16 bases that match TRBD2. CDR3 size: 21 residues. Germline loops: CDR1 MNHEY, CDR2 SMNVEV (reference sequence). Losses at the gene ends were 4 bases for V and 2 bases for J; bases not matched to a gene: 17. The CDR3 nucleotides are TGTGCCAGCAGTTCCCCGTCGCCGAAACCAGGGACTAGCGGGAGGGCCTACGAGCAGTACTTC. Amino acids: CASSSPSPKPGTSGRAYEQYF.

The rearrangement uses TRBV7-3 and TRBJ2-3; D unclear. Germline lookup yields CDR1 SGHTA and CDR2 FQGTGA. This CDR3 contains 12 residues. V was clipped by 5 bases and J by 6 bases, with 9 bases between them. The CDR3 DNA sequence: TGTGCCAGCAGCCCCACCAGGGATACGCAGTATTTT. Translation gives CASSPTRDTQYF. The whole variable domain, remainder taken from reference TRBV7-3 and TRBJ2-3, is GAGVSQTPSNKVTEKGKYVELRCDPISGHTALYWYRQSLGQGPEFLIYFQGTGAADDSGLPNDRFFAVRPEGSVSTLKIQRTERGDSAVYLCASSPTRDTQYFGPGTRLTVL.

V gene TRBV27 combines with J gene TRBJ1-3; D is perhaps TRBD1 (6 bases). Germline assignment: CDR1 MNHEY and CDR2 SMNVEV (reference sequence). Trimming left V 4 bases short and J 3 bases short, with 13 bases between. The CDR3 runs 15 residues. The CDR3 DNA reads as TGTGCCAGCAGTTCCCTTGGACAGCTTGGAAACACCATATATTTT. This encodes CASSSLGQLGNTIYF.